The 30 T cell receptor beta chains below were found in one sample sequenced in a study of T cell repertoires in cytomegalovirus infection. TCRdb processed the reads anew with MiXCR; each CDR3 protein has one entry. Of 250,000 to 300,000 distinct CDR3 sequences in the sample, around 9% are singletons; the top ten hold more than 12%. The sequenced sample was PBMCs. All receptors derive from a human donor in good health (CMV status not recorded). Some clones in this sample may be carry-over from other donors' samples.

The J gene is TRBJ2-5, the V gene TRBV29-1; 7 positions agree with TRBD2. The germline gives CDR1 SQVTM, CDR2 ANQGSEA. The trim removed 4 bases at V and 13 bases at J, leaving 12 bases unmatched. This CDR3 is 12 amino acids long. The CDR3 DNA is TGCAGCGTTGGGTCGCTGACTAGCAGTTCGTACTTC. Translation: CSVGSLTSSSYF. Using reference TRBV29-1 and TRBJ2-5 for the parts outside the CDR3, the full variable domain is SAVISQKPSRDICQRGTSLTIQCQVDSQVTMMFWYRQQPGQSLTLIATANQGSEATYESGFVIDKFPISRPNLTFSTLTVSNMSPEDSSIYLCSVGSLTSSSYFGPGTRLLVL.

There are many counts of this clonotype. The rearrangement links TRBV7-9 to TRBJ2-6; the D gene is possibly TRBD1 (6 bases). The germline V and J ends were trimmed by 1 base and 2 bases, with 9 bases remaining between them. The CDR3 runs 16 residues. The germline gives CDR1 SEHNR, CDR2 FQNEAQ (reference sequence). CDR3 amino acids: CASSLVGTTGANVLTF. The CDR3 DNA follows: TGTGCCAGCAGCTTAGTGGGGACAACTGGGGCCAACGTCCTGACTTTC. Full variable domain (rest looked up from reference TRBV7-9 and TRBJ2-6): DTGVSQNPRHKITKRGQNVTFRCDPISEHNRLYWYRQTLGQGPEFLTYFQNEAQLEKSRLLSDRFSAERPKGSFSTLEIQRTEQGDSAMYLCASSLVGTTGANVLTFGAGSRLTVL.

This clonotype was recorded at least ten times. The V gene is TRBV12-3 or TRBV12-4, the J gene TRBJ2-3; 7 positions agree with TRBD1. This CDR3 spans 15 amino acids. V lost 7 bases to trimming and J lost 0 bases; unmatched junction nucleotides: 7. The DNA for the CDR3 is TGTGCCAGCACCCTCAGGGGGTTGAGCACAGATACGCAGTATTTT. Its protein is CASTLRGLSTDTQYF.

This clonotype has a count of ten or more. The chain employs TRBV27 and TRBJ1-4; tentatively, D is TRBD1 (5 bases). In germline, CDR1 is MNHEY, CDR2 SMNVEV (reference sequence). The CDR3 is 14 residues long. The V gene lost 7 bases and the J gene lost 7 bases, with 16 bases spanning the gap. The CDR3 sequence: CASKLPGKSEKLFF. CDR3 sequence (DNA): TGTGCCAGCAAGTTGCCAGGGAAGAGTGAAAAACTGTTTTTT.

This clonotype was found many times. V is TRBV7-2 and J is TRBJ2-7, with 11 bases aligning to TRBD1. Germline CDR1 and CDR2: SGHTA and FQGNSA. V shed 5 bases, J shed 3 bases, and the junction held 6 bases outside the gene matches. The CDR3 consists of 15 residues. CDR3 protein: CASSPAGTGGYEQYF. DNA for the CDR3: TGTGCCAGCAGCCCCGCCGGGACAGGGGGCTACGAGCAGTACTTC.

The table lists this clonotype with many counts. This sequence joins TRBV6-6 and TRBJ1-1; 7 bases line up with TRBD1. The germline V gene encodes CDR1 MNHNY and CDR2 SVGAGI (reference sequence). The V and J ends lost 2 bases and 3 bases, in that order; junction bases with no gene match: 9. The CDR3 length is 16 residues. The CDR3 region has the DNA TGTGCCAGCAGTTACAAAGGGGGCACCGGGGACACTGAAGCTTTCTTT. Protein sequence: CASSYKGGTGDTEAFF.

Many counts were recorded for this clonotype. The chain has TRBV12-3 or TRBV12-4 and TRBJ2-7, with 9 bases that match TRBD1. Trimming removed 7 bases from V and 3 bases from J; junction bases left unmatched: 10. CDR3 length: 15 residues. Here the CDR3 reads CASTLGTGYVYEQYF. The CDR3 nucleotides are TGTGCCAGCACCTTGGGGACAGGGTATGTCTACGAGCAGTACTTC.

This clonotype was detected ten times or more. V and J are TRBV7-2 and TRBJ2-1, with 7 nucleotides matching TRBD2. CDR1 is SGHTA, CDR2 FQGNSA, per germline. This CDR3 has 15 amino acids. Losses at the gene ends were 0 bases for V and 6 bases for J; bases not matched to a gene: 5. CDR3 in DNA: TGTGCCAGCAGCTTAGCCCCGACTAGCAGCAATGAGCAGTTCTTC. This encodes CASSLAPTSSNEQFF.

This clonotype was detected many times. The rearrangement uses TRBV7-2 and TRBJ2-1, with a weak D call TRBD2 (6 bases). The CDR3 spans 15 residues. Trimming shortened V by 3 bases and J by 1 base, and 10 bases separated the two germline ends. The V gene's germline CDR1 is SGHTA and CDR2 FQGNSA. The CDR3 sequence is CASSFMAGSYNEQFF. CDR3 sequence (DNA): TGTGCCAGCAGCTTTATGGCGGGGTCCTACAATGAGCAGTTCTTC.

This clonotype was counted many times. The chain is built from TRBV7-2 and TRBJ2-5; the match to TRBD1 covers 7 bases. Germline CDR1 is SGHTA and CDR2 is FQGNSA. V gave up 4 bases and J gave up 7 bases; unmatched junction bases: 12. The CDR3 contains 15 residues. Here the CDR3 DNA reads TGTGCCAGCAGCTCCCCCCGGGACAGTCGGGGGACCCAGTACTTC. It translates to CASSSPRDSRGTQYF.

This clonotype was observed at least ten times. The chain links TRBV6-5 to TRBJ2-2; D is tentatively TRBD1 or TRBD2 (5 bases each). Trimming cost V 0 bases and J 5 bases, with 13 bases left between them. CDR1 and CDR2 (germline): MNHEY, SVGAGI. CDR3 length: 16 amino acids. Written as DNA, the CDR3 is TGTGCCAGCAGTTACTCGATGTCGGGACCTACCGGGGAGCTGTTTTTT. The encoded protein is CASSYSMSGPTGELFF.

This clonotype showed up many times. The rearrangement joins TRBV7-2 to TRBJ2-7; D gene uncertain. Germline V gene sequence: CDR1 SGHTA, CDR2 FQGNSA. This CDR3 has 15 residues. V lost 1 base and J 3 bases, leaving 13 bases between the germline ends. The CDR3 reads CASSLGIGLGYEQYF. CDR3 coding DNA: TGTGCCAGCAGCTTAGGTATAGGGTTAGGCTACGAGCAGTACTTC.

This clonotype was counted at least ten times. The junction shows a germline mismatch at one end, possibly a read error. The rearrangement links TRBV7-2 to TRBJ1-2; a possible D gene is TRBD1 (5 bases). This CDR3 is built from 15 residues. Germline loops: CDR1 SGHTA, CDR2 FQGNSA. CDR3 sequence: CASSLGGNPKYGYTF. The CDR3 bases are TGTGCCAGCAGTCTGGGGGGGAACCCTAAGTATGGCTACACCTTC.

This clonotype was seen many times. CDR3 sequence reads: CASSLHGTLQETQYF. The CDR3 DNA is TGTGCCAGCAGCCTCCACGGGACTCTCCAAGAGACCCAGTACTTC. V is TRBV7-2 and J is TRBJ2-5; TRBD2 might be the D (6 bases). This CDR3 comprises 15 residues. CDR1 is SGHTA, CDR2 FQGNSA, per germline. V was shortened by 5 bases and J by 1 base, with 14 bases between the two germline ends.

This clonotype was recorded many times. J is TRBJ1-6 and V is TRBV7-2; 9 bases fit TRBD1. Germline CDR1 reads SGHTA; CDR2 reads FQGNSA. The CDR3 runs 20 residues. V lost 5 bases and J lost 7; bases outside the gene matches: 21. CDR3 DNA sequence: TGTGCCAGCAGCAGAACCTCCGGGACAGGGAATGGAATCGGAAATTCACCCCTCCACTTT. Protein product: CASSRTSGTGNGIGNSPLHF. The variable domain in full, with the rest retrieved from reference TRBV7-2 and TRBJ1-6, is GAGVSQSPSNKVTEKGKDVELRCDPISGHTALYWYRQSLGQGLEFLIYFQGNSAPDKSGLPSDRFSAERTGGSVSTLTIQRTQQEDSAVYLCASSRTSGTGNGIGNSPLHFGNGTRLTVT.

The table lists this clonotype with many counts. One end of the junction varies from germline; a read error may be responsible. The chain couples TRBV7-2 to TRBJ2-1, with 8 bases that match TRBD1. Germline values: CDR1 SGHTA, CDR2 FQGNSA. This CDR3 contains 19 residues. The chain's CDR3 is CASSFPETGAPGSFNEQFF. The CDR3 DNA reads TGTGCCAGCAGCTTCCCCGAGACAGGGGCCCCCGGGTCCTTCAATGAGCAGTTCTTC.

The sample holds many counts of this clonotype. The chain is built from TRBV6-6 and TRBJ2-7, with 12 nucleotides matching TRBD2. Unmatched junction bases numbered 5, after V lost 6 bases and J lost 5 bases. CDR1 and CDR2 (germline): MNHNY, SVGAGI (reference sequence). This CDR3 region has 14 residues. CDR3 sequence reads: CASRRLAGVDEQYF. Written as DNA, the CDR3 is TGTGCCAGCAGGAGACTAGCGGGAGTGGACGAGCAGTACTTC.

This clonotype was seen more than once but under ten times. The gene calls are TRBV7-9 and TRBJ2-1, with a tentative D call TRBD1 (6 bases). Germline loops: CDR1 SEHNR, CDR2 FQNEAQ (reference sequence). The CDR3 sequence is 15 residues long. The V gene lost 0 bases and the J gene lost 5 bases, with 11 bases spanning the gap. This CDR3 reads CASSLAQGFDNEQFF. DNA of the CDR3: TGTGCCAGCAGCTTAGCCCAGGGGTTCGACAATGAGCAGTTCTTC.

This clonotype occurred many times. This sequence joins TRBV4-3 and TRBJ2-3; TRBD2 aligns across 8 bases. Looked up from germline, CDR1 is LGHNA and CDR2 is YSLEER. J lost 0 bases, V lost 0 bases, and 11 bases had no gene match. There are 19 residues in the CDR3. The CDR3 coding sequence is TGCGCCAGCAGCCAAGAGGAAGTACTAGCGGAAAATAGCACAGATACGCAGTATTTT. Translation gives CASSQEEVLAENSTDTQYF.

There are many counts of this clonotype. The chain is built from TRBV7-3 and TRBJ2-5; D is unresolved. This CDR3 is built from 13 residues. Germline values: CDR1 SGHTA, CDR2 FQGTGA. V was shortened by 5 bases and J by 0 bases, with 7 bases between the two germline ends. CDR3 DNA sequence: TGTGCCAGCAGCAGAGCCCACCAAGAGACCCAGTACTTC. Translated, it gives CASSRAHQETQYF.

This clonotype was recorded many times. The J gene is TRBJ1-1, the V gene TRBV5-1; D is uncertain. The CDR3 loop spans 16 amino acids. V was shortened by 4 bases and J by 1 base, with 17 bases between the two germline ends. Per the germline V gene, CDR1 is SGHRS and CDR2 is YFSETQ. CDR3 coding DNA: TGCGCCAGCAGCCGTATTATGCTGACCGCGAACACTGAAGCTTTCTTT. It encodes CASSRIMLTANTEAFF.

This clonotype was recorded many times. J is TRBJ1-5 and V is TRBV7-8, with 7 bases that match TRBD1. The germline gives CDR1 SGHVS, CDR2 FQNEAQ. The V segment lost 5 bases and the J segment 2 bases; nucleotides outside the gene matches: 6. CDR3 length: 15 amino acids. DNA of the CDR3: TGTGCCAGCAGCCCTACAGGGGTAGGCAATCAGCCCCAGCATTTT. Translation gives CASSPTGVGNQPQHF.

The sample holds many counts of this clonotype. The chain joins TRBV4-3 to TRBJ2-7, with 8 bases matching TRBD1. CDR3 length equals 15 residues. Trimming at V came to 3 bases and at J to 5 bases, leaving 9 bases not matched to a gene. Per the germline V gene, CDR1 is LGHNA and CDR2 is YSLEER. The CDR3 loop reads CASSQTGQDLDEQYF. CDR3 bases: TGCGCCAGCAGCCAGACGGGACAGGACCTCGACGAGCAGTACTTC.

This clonotype showed up just a few times. This chain uses TRBV11-2 with TRBJ2-5; perhaps TRBD2 as D (6 bases). The CDR3 extends over 16 amino acids. Per germline, CDR1 SGHAT and CDR2 FQNNGV. The germline V and J ends were trimmed by 5 bases and 2 bases, with 18 bases remaining between them. The CDR3 here is CASSDGGRTYQETQYF. CDR3 sequence (DNA): TGTGCCAGCAGCGATGGTGGGAGGACCTATCAAGAGACCCAGTACTTC.

This clonotype occurred many times. The chain links TRBV7-8 to TRBJ1-5, with 7 bases matching TRBD1. The germline CDR1 and CDR2 sequences are SGHVS and FQNEAQ. The CDR3 loop spans 13 amino acids. Losses at the gene ends were 5 bases for V and 4 bases for J; bases not matched to a gene: 2. CDR3 protein: CASSATGNQPQHF. CDR3 DNA sequence: TGTGCCAGCAGCGCGACAGGGAATCAGCCCCAGCATTTT.

This clonotype has a count of ten or more. The chain joins TRBV7-2 to TRBJ1-2; D ambiguous. The V end lost 1 base, the J end lost 5 bases, and 11 bases lay between the germline ends. CDR1 and CDR2 from the germline V gene are SGHTA and FQGNSA. The CDR3 loop spans 14 amino acids. CDR3 sequence: CASSLGSEVYGYTF. The CDR3 coding sequence is TGTGCCAGCAGCTTAGGGTCGGAGGTTTATGGCTACACCTTC. Full variable domain (remainder filled in from reference TRBV7-2 and TRBJ1-2): GAGVSQSPSNKVTEKGKDVELRCDPISGHTALYWYRQSLGQGLEFLIYFQGNSAPDKSGLPSDRFSAERTGGSVSTLTIQRTQQEDSAVYLCASSLGSEVYGYTFGSGTRLTVV.

This clonotype was detected many times. The rearrangement links TRBV7-4 to TRBJ2-7; D is unresolved. This CDR3 spans 16 amino acids. Germline CDR1 reads SGHVT; CDR2 reads SQSDAQ. The ends were cut back, 5 bases at V and 1 base at J, with 18 bases in the middle. The CDR3 here is CASSRPGLDGSYEQYF. The CDR3, as DNA: TGTGCCAGCAGCCGACCGGGTTTGGACGGGTCCTACGAGCAGTACTTC.

This clonotype came up a few times. The chain couples TRBV5-5 to TRBJ1-1; 11 bases are shared with TRBD1. Losses at the gene ends were 4 bases for V and 1 base for J; bases not matched to a gene: 3. The CDR3 sequence is 15 residues long. Germline CDR1 and CDR2: SGHKS and YYEKEE (reference sequence). The CDR3 bases are TGTGCCAGCAGCGGGGGGACAGGGGGGAACACTGAAGCTTTCTTT. Its protein product is CASSGGTGGNTEAFF.

This clonotype was seen many times. This CDR3 reads CASSLFKGANEKLFF. In DNA, the CDR3 is TGTGCCAGCAGCTTATTCAAGGGGGCAAATGAAAAACTGTTTTTT. The chain joins TRBV7-2 to TRBJ1-4; 7 bases fit TRBD1. This CDR3 region has 15 residues. CDR1 is SGHTA and CDR2 is FQGNSA in the germline V gene. The V and J ends lost 2 bases and 5 bases, in that order; junction bases with no gene match: 5.

V gene TRBV12-3 or TRBV12-4 combines with J gene TRBJ1-6, with D perhaps TRBD1 (6 bases). The CDR3 runs 14 residues. The V end was cut by 11 bases, the J end by 7 bases, with 18 bases between. CDR3 in DNA: TGTGCCGTCGCGGAAGACAGGCGGAATTCACCCCTCCACTTT. Amino acids: CAVAEDRRNSPLHF.